Listed below are T cell receptor beta chains from one sample, sequenced in a study of shared clonotypes between healthy human individuals. Here immunoSEQ multiplex PCR was the method, and the copy in TCRdb shows in-frame clones only, minus some. The table records under 2.5 million clones, roughly 92% of them present only once. Specimen: naive CD4+ T cells from PBMCs. The source is a man between 18 and 29 years old in good health. Some clones in this sample may be carry-over from other donors' samples. Each CDR3 is given with its conserved first and last residue. A D gene is named only where the DNA matches it firmly. Rows give clone size only sometimes, using once, few, many, or a class for an expanded clone.

cdr3_nt: TGTGCCAGCTCACCAGTACAGGGGTTCTATGGCTACACCTTC
cdr3_aa: CASSPVQGFYGYTF
j_call: TRBJ1-2
v_call: TRBV18
d_call: TRBD1
clone_size: -

cdr3_nt: TGTGCCAGCAGCTTGCCATCTAGGGCGCACAGCTCCTACAATGAGCAGTTCTTC
cdr3_aa: CASSLPSRAHSSYNEQFF
j_call: TRBJ2-1
v_call: TRBV5-4
d_call: -
clone_size: -

cdr3_nt: TGTGCCAGCTCACCCCAGCCCCCTTCGGTTTTCGCAAACACTGAAGCTTTCTTT
cdr3_aa: CASSPQPPSVFANTEAFF
j_call: TRBJ1-1
v_call: TRBV18
d_call: -
clone_size: -

cdr3_nt: TGTGCCAGCAGCTTTCTGGCAACCTCCTCCTACAATGAGCAGTTCTTC
cdr3_aa: CASSFLATSSYNEQFF
j_call: TRBJ2-1
v_call: TRBV11-2
d_call: -
clone_size: -

cdr3_nt: TGTGCCTGGGATCCGCAGAGGGGCACTGAAGCTTTCTTT
cdr3_aa: CAWDPQRGTEAFF
j_call: TRBJ1-1
v_call: TRBV30
d_call: -
clone_size: -

cdr3_nt: TGTGCCAGCAGCTTATTGGGGACAGCCTACGAGCAGTACTTC
cdr3_aa: CASSLLGTAYEQYF
j_call: TRBJ2-7
v_call: TRBV7-2
d_call: TRBD1
clone_size: -

cdr3_nt: TGTGCCTGGGGCCGAAGACGGGGTATGGATTCACCCCTCCACTTT
cdr3_aa: CAWGRRRGMDSPLHF
j_call: TRBJ1-6
v_call: TRBV30
d_call: -
clone_size: -

cdr3_nt: TGTGCCAGCAGCGTAAGTTATCAAAGGGCGACTGAAGCTTTCTTT
cdr3_aa: CASSVSYQRATEAFF
j_call: TRBJ1-1
v_call: TRBV9
d_call: -
clone_size: once

cdr3_nt: TGTGCCAGCAGTTTATGGTTGTTGGGCAGCACAGATACGCAGTATTTT
cdr3_aa: CASSLWLLGSTDTQYF
j_call: TRBJ2-3
v_call: TRBV27
d_call: -
clone_size: -

cdr3_nt: TGTGCCAGCAGGACAGACCTCACAGATACGCAGTATTTT
cdr3_aa: CASRTDLTDTQYF
j_call: TRBJ2-3
v_call: TRBV11-1
d_call: -
clone_size: -

cdr3_nt: TGTGCCAGCAGTTGGCTACAAACAGGGACCCAGTACTTC
cdr3_aa: CASSWLQTGTQYF
j_call: TRBJ2-5
v_call: TRBV28
d_call: -
clone_size: -

cdr3_nt: TGTGCCAGCAGCCCCCAGGGACAGGGGGAATACGAGCAGTACTTC
cdr3_aa: CASSPQGQGEYEQYF
j_call: TRBJ2-7
v_call: TRBV7-2
d_call: TRBD1
clone_size: -

cdr3_nt: TGTGCCAGCAGCCCCACTTTGTATCCGTTTCCGAGTGGCTACACCTTC
cdr3_aa: CASSPTLYPFPSGYTF
j_call: TRBJ1-2
v_call: TRBV9
d_call: -
clone_size: -

cdr3_nt: TGCGCCAGCAGCCTACAGTTATTGGATACGCAGTATTTT
cdr3_aa: CASSLQLLDTQYF
j_call: TRBJ2-3
v_call: TRBV5-1
d_call: -
clone_size: -

cdr3_nt: TGTGCCAGCAGTAAAAGACTAGCGGGAAGTCACGAGCAGTACTTC
cdr3_aa: CASSKRLAGSHEQYF
j_call: TRBJ2-7
v_call: TRBV27
d_call: TRBD2
clone_size: -

cdr3_nt: TGTGCCAGCAGCCTGACGGGGGAAGGGAGCTACGAGCAGTACTTC
cdr3_aa: CASSLTGEGSYEQYF
j_call: TRBJ2-7
v_call: TRBV6-1
d_call: -
clone_size: -